This T cell receptor (beta chain) was observed in a study of response to subunit inactivated influenza vaccine. This clonotype was counted only a few times. What it binds is unknown. Study conclusions and caveats: Authors suggested seasonal influenza vaccinations each recruit few new T cells.

This CDR3 is built from 17 residues. Germline V gene lookup returns CDR1 GTSNPN and CDR2 SVGIG (reference sequence). V lost 1 base and J lost 1, with 14 bases in between. From the RT-PCR reads, TCRdb called clonotypes with MiXCR, one entry per CDR3 protein. Of more than 450,000 distinct CDR3 sequences listed, about 12% are singletons. This chain uses TRBV30 with TRBJ2-6; no firm D call. This specimen consisted of PBMCs from blood, obtained on the day of vaccination. The sequence was collected from a man aged 50 to 60 who received an inactivated influenza vaccine. This CDR3 is CAWSADRLGSGANVLTF. The CDR3 DNA sequence: TGTGCCTGGAGTGCGGACCGTCTCGGGTCTGGGGCCAACGTCCTGACTTTC.